This T cell receptor (beta chain) was captured in a study of blood T cells in healthy people across ages. Primers used in a second PCR of about 6 to 11 cycles were a sample-barcoded 5' primer and a J-beta primer mix. In TCRdb, the 5' RACE reads were re-called with MiXCR into one record per CDR3 protein. The data hold some 1.5 million distinct CDR3 sequences, with approximately 28% observed a single time. Concerning this clonotype: Its antigen remains unknown.

Germline assignment: CDR1 MNHNY and CDR2 SVGAGI (reference sequence). The V end was cut by 3 bases, the J end by 4 bases, with 13 bases between. CDR3 size: 14 residues. Notes on the study in general: With donor CMV status unknown, expanded clonotype changes were possibly confounded. Diversity of TCR beta per million T cells declined in a roughly linear way with age.

V usage is TRBV6-6 and J usage is TRBJ2-7; D may be TRBD2 (5 bases). Sequencing was performed on blood. This clonotype originated in a woman aged 25 to 45 in good health. In nucleotides, the CDR3 is TGTGCCAGCAGTTATGCTGCGGGTGTATACGAGCAGTACTTC. It encodes CASSYAAGVYEQYF.